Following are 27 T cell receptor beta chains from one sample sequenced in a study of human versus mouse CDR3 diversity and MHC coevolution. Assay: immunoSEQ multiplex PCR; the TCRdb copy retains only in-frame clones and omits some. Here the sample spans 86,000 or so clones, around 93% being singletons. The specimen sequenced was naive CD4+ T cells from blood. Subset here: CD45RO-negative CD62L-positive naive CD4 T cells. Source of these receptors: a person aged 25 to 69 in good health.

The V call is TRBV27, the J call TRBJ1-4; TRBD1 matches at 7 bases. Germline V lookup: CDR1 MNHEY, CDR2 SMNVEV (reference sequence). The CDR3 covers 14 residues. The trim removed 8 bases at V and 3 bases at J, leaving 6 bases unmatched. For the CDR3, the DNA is TGTGCCAGCGGCCCGGGACAGCCTAATGAAAAACTGTTTTTT. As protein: CASGPGQPNEKLFF.

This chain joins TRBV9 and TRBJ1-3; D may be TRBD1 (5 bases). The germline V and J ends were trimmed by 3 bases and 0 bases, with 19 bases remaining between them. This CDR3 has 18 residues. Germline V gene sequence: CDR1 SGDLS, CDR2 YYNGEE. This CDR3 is CASSADPRRQYSGNTIYF. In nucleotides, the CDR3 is TGTGCCAGCAGCGCAGACCCCAGAAGACAGTACTCTGGAAACACCATATATTTT.

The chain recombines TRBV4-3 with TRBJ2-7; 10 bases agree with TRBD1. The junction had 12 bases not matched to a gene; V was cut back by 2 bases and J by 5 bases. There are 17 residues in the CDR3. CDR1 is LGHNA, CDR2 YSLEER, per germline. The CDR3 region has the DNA TGCGCCAGCAGCCAAAGTGTAGAGAGACAGGGGGCTCACGAGCAGTACTTC. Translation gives CASSQSVERQGAHEQYF.

CDR3 amino acids: CATSIGTADNSPLHF. The CDR3 nucleotides read TGTGCCACCAGCATCGGGACTGCAGATAATTCACCCCTCCACTTT. The chain recombines TRBV15 with TRBJ1-6; tentatively, D is TRBD1 (5 bases). Germline CDR1 reads LNHNV; CDR2 reads YYDKDF (reference sequence). The CDR3 runs to 15 residues. V was pared by 4 bases and J by 5 bases, with 12 bases between.

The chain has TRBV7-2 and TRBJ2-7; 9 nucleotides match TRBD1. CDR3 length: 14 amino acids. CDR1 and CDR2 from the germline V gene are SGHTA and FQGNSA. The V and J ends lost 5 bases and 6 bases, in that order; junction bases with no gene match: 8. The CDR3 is CASSTDRGAGEQYF. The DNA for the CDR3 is TGTGCCAGCAGCACAGACAGGGGGGCGGGCGAGCAGTACTTC.

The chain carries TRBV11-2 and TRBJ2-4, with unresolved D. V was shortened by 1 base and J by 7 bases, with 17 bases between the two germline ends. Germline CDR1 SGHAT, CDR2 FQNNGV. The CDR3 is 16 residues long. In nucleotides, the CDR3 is TGTGCCAGCAGCTTAGGCCCCGGTGGGCCGTGGAACATTCAGTACTTC. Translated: CASSLGPGGPWNIQYF.

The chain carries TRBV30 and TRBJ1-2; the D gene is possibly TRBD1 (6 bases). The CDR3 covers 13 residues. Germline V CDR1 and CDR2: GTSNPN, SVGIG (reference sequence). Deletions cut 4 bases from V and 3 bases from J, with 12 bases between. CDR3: CAWTIGGHYGYTF. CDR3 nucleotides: TGTGCCTGGACCATCGGGGGGCACTATGGCTACACCTTC.

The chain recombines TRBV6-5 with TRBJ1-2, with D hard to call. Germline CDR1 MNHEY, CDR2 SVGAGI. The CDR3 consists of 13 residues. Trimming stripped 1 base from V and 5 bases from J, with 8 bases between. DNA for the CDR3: TGTGCCAGCAGTTACTGGGGAGAATATGGCTACACCTTC. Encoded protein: CASSYWGEYGYTF.

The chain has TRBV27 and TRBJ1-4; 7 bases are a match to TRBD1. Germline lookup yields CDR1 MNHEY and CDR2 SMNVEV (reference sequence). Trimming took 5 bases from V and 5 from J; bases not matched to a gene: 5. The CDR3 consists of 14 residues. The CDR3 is CASSPQTGNEKLFF. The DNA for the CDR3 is TGTGCCAGCAGTCCTCAGACAGGGAATGAAAAACTGTTTTTT.

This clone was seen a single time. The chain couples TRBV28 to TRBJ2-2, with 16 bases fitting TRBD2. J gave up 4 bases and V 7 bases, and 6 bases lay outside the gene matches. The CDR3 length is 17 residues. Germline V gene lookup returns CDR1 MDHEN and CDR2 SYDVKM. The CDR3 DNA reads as TGTGCCAGCAAAGGGACTAGCGGGAGGGGGTCCACCGGGGAGCTGTTTTTT. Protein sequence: CASKGTSGRGSTGELFF. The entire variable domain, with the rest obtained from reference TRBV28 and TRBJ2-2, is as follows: DVKVTQSSRYLVKRTGEKVFLECVQDMDHENMFWYRQDPGLGLRLIYFSYDVKMKEKGDIPEGYSVSREKKERFSLILESASTNQTSMYLCASKGTSGRGSTGELFFGEGSRLTVL.

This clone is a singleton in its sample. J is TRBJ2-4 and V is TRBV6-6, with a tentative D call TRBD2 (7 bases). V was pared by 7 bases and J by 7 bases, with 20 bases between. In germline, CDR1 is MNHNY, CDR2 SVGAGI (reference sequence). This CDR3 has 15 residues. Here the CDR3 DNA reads TGTGCCAGCATTAGAAGGGAGGGGGATAGTAACATTCAGTACTTC. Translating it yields CASIRREGDSNIQYF.

Here the CDR3 DNA reads TGTGCCTGGAGTGTAGGAGGAGTCCGCACAGATACGCAGTATTTT. Residues: CAWSVGGVRTDTQYF. The V gene is TRBV30, the J gene TRBJ2-3; a possible D gene is TRBD2 (5 bases). Trimming removed 0 bases from V and 1 base from J, with 11 bases in between. Germline CDR1 and CDR2: GTSNPN and SVGIG (reference sequence). The CDR3 runs 15 residues.

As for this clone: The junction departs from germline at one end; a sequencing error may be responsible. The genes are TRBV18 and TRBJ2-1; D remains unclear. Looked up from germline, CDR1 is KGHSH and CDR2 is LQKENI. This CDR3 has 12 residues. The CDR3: CASSPVPGEILF. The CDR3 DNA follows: TGTGCCAGCTCCCCTGTCCCAGGTGAAATTCTCTTC.

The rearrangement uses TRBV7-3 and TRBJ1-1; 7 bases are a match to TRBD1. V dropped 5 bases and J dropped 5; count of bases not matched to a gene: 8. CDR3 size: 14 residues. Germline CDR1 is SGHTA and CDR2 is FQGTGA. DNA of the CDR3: TGTGCCAGCAGCGCCACAGGGGATTTAACTGAAGCTTTCTTT. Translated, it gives CASSATGDLTEAFF.

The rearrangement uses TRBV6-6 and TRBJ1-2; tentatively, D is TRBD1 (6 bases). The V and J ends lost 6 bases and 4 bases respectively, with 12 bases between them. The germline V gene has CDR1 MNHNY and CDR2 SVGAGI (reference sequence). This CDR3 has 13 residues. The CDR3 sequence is CASSPGTTYGYTF. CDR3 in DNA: TGTGCCAGCAGCCCCGGGACAACCTATGGCTACACCTTC.

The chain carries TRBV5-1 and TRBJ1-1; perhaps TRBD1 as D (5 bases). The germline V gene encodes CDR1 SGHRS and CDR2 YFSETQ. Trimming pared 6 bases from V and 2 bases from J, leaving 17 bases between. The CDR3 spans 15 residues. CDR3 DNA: TGCGCCAGCAAGATGTTGAGGCAGGGTAACACTGAAGCTTTCTTT. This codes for CASKMLRQGNTEAFF. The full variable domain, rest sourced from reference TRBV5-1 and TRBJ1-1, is KAGVTQTPRYLIKTRGQQVTLSCSPISGHRSVSWYQQTPGQGLQFLFEYFSETQRNKGNFPGRFSGRQFSNSRSEMNVSTLELGDSALYLCASKMLRQGNTEAFFGQGTRLTVV.

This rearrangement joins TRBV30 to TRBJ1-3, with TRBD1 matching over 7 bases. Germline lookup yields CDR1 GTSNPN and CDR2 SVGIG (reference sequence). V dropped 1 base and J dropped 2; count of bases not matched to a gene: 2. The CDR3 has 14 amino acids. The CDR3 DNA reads TGTGCCTGGAGTGGTCAGGGGGCTGGAAACACCATATATTTT. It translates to CAWSGQGAGNTIYF.

DNA of the CDR3: TGTGCCACCAACACTAGGACTAGCGGGAGAGACGAGCAGTACTTC. This sequence encodes CATNTRTSGRDEQYF. The genes are TRBV15 and TRBJ2-7, with 13 nucleotides matching TRBD2. CDR3 length equals 15 residues. V lost 7 bases and J lost 5; bases outside the gene matches: 8. Germline values: CDR1 LNHNV, CDR2 YYDKDF (reference sequence).

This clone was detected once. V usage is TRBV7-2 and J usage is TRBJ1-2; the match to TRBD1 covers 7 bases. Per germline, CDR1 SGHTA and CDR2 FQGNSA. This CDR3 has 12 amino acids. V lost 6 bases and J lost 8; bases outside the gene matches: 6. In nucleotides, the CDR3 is TGTGCCAGCAGTCCCGGGACAGTGGGCTACACCTTC. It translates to CASSPGTVGYTF. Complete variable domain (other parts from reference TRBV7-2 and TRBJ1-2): GAGVSQSPSNKVTEKGKDVELRCDPISGHTALYWYRQSLGQGLEFLIYFQGNSAPDKSGLPSDRFSAERTGGSVSTLTIQRTQQEDSAVYLCASSPGTVGYTFGSGTRLTVV.

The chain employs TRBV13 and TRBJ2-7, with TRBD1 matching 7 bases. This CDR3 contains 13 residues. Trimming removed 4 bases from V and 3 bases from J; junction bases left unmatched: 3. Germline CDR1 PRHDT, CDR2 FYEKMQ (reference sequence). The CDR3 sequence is CASSSDRDYEQYF. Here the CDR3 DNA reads TGTGCCAGCAGCTCAGACAGGGACTACGAGCAGTACTTC. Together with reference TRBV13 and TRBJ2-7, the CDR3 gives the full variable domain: AAGVIQSPRHLIKEKRETATLKCYPIPRHDTVYWYQQGPGQDPQFLISFYEKMQSDKGSIPDRFSAQQFSDYHSELNMSSLELGDSALYFCASSSDRDYEQYFGPGTRLTVT.

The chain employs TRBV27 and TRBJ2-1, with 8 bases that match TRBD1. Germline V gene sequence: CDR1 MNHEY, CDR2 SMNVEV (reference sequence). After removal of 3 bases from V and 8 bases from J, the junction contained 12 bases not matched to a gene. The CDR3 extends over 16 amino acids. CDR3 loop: CASSLHGTGAYDEQFF. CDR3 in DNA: TGTGCCAGCAGTTTGCACGGGACAGGAGCTTATGATGAGCAGTTCTTC.

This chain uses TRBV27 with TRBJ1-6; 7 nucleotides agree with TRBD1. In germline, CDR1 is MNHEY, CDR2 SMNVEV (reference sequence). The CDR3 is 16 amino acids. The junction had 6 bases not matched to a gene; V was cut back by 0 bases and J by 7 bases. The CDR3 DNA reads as TGTGCCAGCAGTTTATCGAGGGGGCTAAGGAATTCACCCCTCCACTTT. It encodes CASSLSRGLRNSPLHF.

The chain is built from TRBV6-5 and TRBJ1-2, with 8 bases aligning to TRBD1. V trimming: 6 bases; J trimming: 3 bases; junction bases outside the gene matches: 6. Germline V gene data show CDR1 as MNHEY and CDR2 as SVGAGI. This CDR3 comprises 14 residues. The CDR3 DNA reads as TGTGCCAGCAGAACGACAGGGGCGTACTATGGCTACACCTTC. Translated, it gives CASRTTGAYYGYTF.

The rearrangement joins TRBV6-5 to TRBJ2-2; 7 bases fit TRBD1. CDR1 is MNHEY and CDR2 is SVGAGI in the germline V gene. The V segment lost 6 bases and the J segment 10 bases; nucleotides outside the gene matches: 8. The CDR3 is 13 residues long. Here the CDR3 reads CASRYHRGTELFF. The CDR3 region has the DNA TGTGCCAGCAGGTACCACAGGGGTACGGAGCTGTTTTTT.

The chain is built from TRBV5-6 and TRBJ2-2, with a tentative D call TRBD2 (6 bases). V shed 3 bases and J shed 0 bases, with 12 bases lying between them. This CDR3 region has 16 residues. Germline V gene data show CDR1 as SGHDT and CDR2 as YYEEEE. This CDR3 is CASSSLGGPNTGELFF. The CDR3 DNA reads TGTGCCAGCAGCTCCTTGGGAGGTCCGAACACCGGGGAGCTGTTTTTT.

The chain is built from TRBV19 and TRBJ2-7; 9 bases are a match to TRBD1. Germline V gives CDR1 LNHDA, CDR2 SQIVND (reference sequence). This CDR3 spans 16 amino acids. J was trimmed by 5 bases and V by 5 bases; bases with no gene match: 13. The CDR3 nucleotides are TGTGCCAGTAGTGCACGACTGGGACAGGGCGTGAACGAGCAGTACTTC. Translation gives CASSARLGQGVNEQYF.

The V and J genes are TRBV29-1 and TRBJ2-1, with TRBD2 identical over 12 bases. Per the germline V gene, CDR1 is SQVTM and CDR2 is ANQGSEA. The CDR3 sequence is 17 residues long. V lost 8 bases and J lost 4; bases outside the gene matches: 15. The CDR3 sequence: CSPHGLAGGLKYNEQFF. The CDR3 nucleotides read TGCAGCCCCCATGGGCTAGCGGGAGGGCTAAAATACAATGAGCAGTTCTTC.